These 24 T cell receptor beta chains were sequenced from one sample in a study of blood T cell repertoires in COVID-19. This table comes from immunoSEQ multiplex PCR, and its TCRdb copy is limited to in-frame clones, with some not included. The sample includes 130,000 to 150,000 clones, more than 75% seen only once; the top ten take 4% to 4.5%. The sequenced sample consisted of peripheral blood. Receptors originate from a woman aged 35 to 49 with acute or convalescent COVID-19.

This chain connects TRBV29-1 to TRBJ2-7, with TRBD1 as a possible D gene (5 bases). Looked up from germline, CDR1 is SQVTM and CDR2 is ANQGSEA. The CDR3 runs to 14 residues. V was cut by 6 bases and J by 3 bases, with 18 bases left in between. The chain's CDR3 is CSVVPQGEHYEQYF. CDR3 DNA sequence: TGCAGCGTCGTACCCCAGGGTGAGCACTACGAGCAGTACTTC.

Regarding this clone: In the same sample, other DNA sequences code for this CDR3. The chain recombines TRBV6-5 with TRBJ2-1, with 9 bases matching TRBD2. The V segment lost 4 bases and the J segment 7 bases; nucleotides outside the gene matches: 5. The CDR3 has 14 amino acids. Per germline, CDR1 MNHEY and CDR2 SVGAGI. CDR3 DNA sequence: TGTGCCAGCAGTTCGGGACTAGCTGTTAATGAGCAGTTCTTC. Residues: CASSSGLAVNEQFF.

The chain is built from TRBV7-2 and TRBJ1-2; D gene unclear. Looked up from germline, CDR1 is SGHTA and CDR2 is FQGNSA. The V and J ends lost 1 base and 4 bases respectively, with 10 bases between them. The CDR3 length is 14 residues. CDR3 loop: CASSLDSRRYGYTF. CDR3 in DNA: TGTGCCAGCAGCTTAGACAGTAGACGCTATGGCTACACCTTC.

The chain employs TRBV19 and TRBJ1-1; no definite D call. Trimming shortened V by 6 bases and J by 0 bases, and 11 bases separated the two germline ends. Per germline, CDR1 LNHDA and CDR2 SQIVND (reference sequence). This CDR3 region has 14 residues. This CDR3 reads CASSYTGLNTEAFF. In DNA form, the CDR3 reads TGTGCCAGTAGCTATACTGGGCTGAACACTGAAGCTTTCTTT.

This clone has a handful of counts. Other DNA sequences from this sample encode an identical CDR3 as well. V and J are TRBV2 and TRBJ1-1; D uncertain. CDR1 and CDR2 from the germline V gene are SNHLY and FYNNEI. This CDR3 region has 12 residues. V was clipped by 6 bases and J by 0 bases, with 5 bases between them. The CDR3 sequence: CASSLLNTEAFF. Here the CDR3 DNA reads TGTGCCAGCAGCTTGTTGAACACTGAAGCTTTCTTT.

This chain connects TRBV7-6 to TRBJ1-2, with no clear D. Germline V lookup: CDR1 SGHVS, CDR2 FNYEAQ. Trimming took off 5 bases at V and 8 bases at J, with 24 bases between the two ends. This CDR3 comprises 16 residues. CDR3 sequence: CASSPITPGFWRGYTF. The CDR3 nucleotides read TGTGCCAGCAGCCCTATAACTCCGGGGTTTTGGAGAGGCTACACCTTC.

The chain links TRBV4-1 to TRBJ1-5; D might be TRBD1 (5 bases). Trimming took off 3 bases at V and 1 base at J, with 10 bases between the two ends. From germline, CDR1 is MGHRA and CDR2 YSYEKL. The CDR3 is 15 residues long. CDR3 sequence: CASSQGPESNQPQHF. For the CDR3, the DNA is TGCGCCAGCAGCCAGGGGCCAGAGAGCAATCAGCCCCAGCATTTT.

This chain links TRBV6-5 with TRBJ2-7, with D perhaps TRBD1 (6 bases). There are 15 residues in the CDR3. Trimming removed 4 bases from V and 2 bases from J, with 15 bases in between. Germline CDR1 and CDR2: MNHEY and SVGAGI. CDR3 bases: TGTGCCAGCAGTTTCTCCCTGGACAGCGCCTACGAGCAGTACTTC. Amino acid sequence: CASSFSLDSAYEQYF.

The V gene is TRBV18, the J gene TRBJ1-2; 7 bases line up with TRBD1. V was clipped by 5 bases and J by 4 bases; unmatched bases: 7. The CDR3 runs 14 residues. Germline CDR1 KGHSH, CDR2 LQKENI. In nucleotides, the CDR3 is TGTGCCAGCTCAGGCCGGGACAGCCTCTATGGCTACACCTTC. Its protein is CASSGRDSLYGYTF.

CDR3 in DNA: TGTGCCAGTAGTTGGGATTCAATCCCGGGACAGGTGCCAATTAACTATGGCTACACCTTC. As protein: CASSWDSIPGQVPINYGYTF. The chain recombines TRBV19 with TRBJ1-2; 8 nucleotides match TRBD1. The trim removed 5 bases at V and 1 base at J, leaving 21 bases unmatched. Germline-derived CDR1 and CDR2 are LNHDA and SQIVND (reference sequence). The CDR3 length is 20 residues.

The gene calls are TRBV15 and TRBJ1-1, with D tentatively TRBD1 (6 bases). The V end was cut by 10 bases, the J end by 3 bases, with 12 bases between. Germline V gives CDR1 LNHNV, CDR2 YYDKDF (reference sequence). The CDR3 is 12 residues long. The CDR3 DNA reads as TGTGCCATCTCCCCAGGGGACACTGAAGCTTTCTTT. Translated, it gives CAISPGDTEAFF. The full variable domain, rest sourced from reference TRBV15 and TRBJ1-1, is DAMVIQNPRYQVTQFGKPVTLSCSQTLNHNVMYWYQQKSSQAPKLLFHYYDKDFNNEADTPDNFQSRRPNTSFCFLDIRSPGLGDTAMYLCAISPGDTEAFFGQGTRLTVV.

This clone was picked up one time. The chain recombines TRBV27 with TRBJ1-1; D possibly corresponds to TRBD1 (6 bases). Germline V lookup: CDR1 MNHEY, CDR2 SMNVEV (reference sequence). V lost 6 bases to trimming and J lost 0 bases, with 11 bases between them. The CDR3 covers 14 residues. The CDR3 DNA reads as TGTGCCAGCAGGCAAACAGGGTTGAACACTGAAGCTTTCTTT. This translates into CASRQTGLNTEAFF.

The chain employs TRBV7-6 and TRBJ1-3; the D gene is possibly TRBD1 (6 bases). Trimming pared 0 bases from V and 0 bases from J, leaving 9 bases between. CDR3 length equals 16 residues. Germline assignment: CDR1 SGHVS and CDR2 FNYEAQ. The DNA for the CDR3 is TGTGCCAGCAGCTTAGCAGGGGACATCTCTGGAAACACCATATATTTT. It encodes CASSLAGDISGNTIYF.

The V and J genes are TRBV3-1 (or the pseudogene TRBV3-2) and TRBJ1-2, with 8 positions matching TRBD1. J lost 4 bases, V lost 4 bases, and 11 bases had no gene match. This CDR3 has 16 residues. From germline, CDR1 is LGHDT and CDR2 YNNKEL (reference sequence). The CDR3 loop is CASSLKDRGDLYGYTF. The CDR3 nucleotides read TGTGCCAGCAGCCTCAAAGACAGGGGCGACCTCTATGGCTACACCTTC.

The chain joins TRBV5-6 to TRBJ1-5; TRBD1 matches 9 bases. The J segment lost 7 bases and the V segment lost 1 base, leaving 6 bases of the junction unmatched. Germline V gives CDR1 SGHDT, CDR2 YYEEEE. The CDR3 covers 15 residues. CDR3 region: CASSLRDRVNQPQHF. CDR3 sequence (DNA): TGTGCCAGCAGCTTGCGGGACAGGGTGAACCAGCCCCAGCATTTT.

This chain connects TRBV4-1 to TRBJ1-5; no clear D. The CDR3 loop spans 13 amino acids. Looked up from germline, CDR1 is MGHRA and CDR2 is YSYEKL. Trimming cost V 2 bases and J 2 bases, with 4 bases left between them. CDR3 sequence: CASSQPGNQPQHF. The CDR3 nucleotides are TGCGCCAGCAGCCAACCAGGCAATCAGCCCCAGCATTTT.

The rearrangement joins TRBV18 to TRBJ2-3, with TRBD2 matching 8 bases. The CDR3 spans 16 residues. V lost 2 bases to trimming and J lost 4 bases; unmatched junction nucleotides: 8. Germline values: CDR1 KGHSH, CDR2 LQKENI. The CDR3, as DNA: TGTGCCAGCTCACCATTCTTGCGGGAGGTGGCAGATACGCAGTATTTT. This gives the protein CASSPFLREVADTQYF. Looking up the rest from reference TRBV18 and TRBJ2-3 gives the full variable domain: NAGVMQNPRHLVRRRGQEARLRCSPMKGHSHVYWYRQLPEEGLKFMVYLQKENIIDESGMPKERFSAEFPKEGPSILRIQQVVRGDSAAYFCASSPFLREVADTQYFGPGTRLTVL.

This sequence joins TRBV5-1 and TRBJ1-1; 12 bases match TRBD1. The CDR3 contains 19 residues. Trimming took 3 bases from V and 4 from J; bases not matched to a gene: 16. Looked up from germline, CDR1 is SGHRS and CDR2 is YFSETQ. The CDR3 reads CASSWGDRGRIWSATEAFF. The CDR3 DNA follows: TGCGCCAGCAGCTGGGGGGACAGGGGGCGCATCTGGTCGGCCACTGAAGCTTTCTTT.

This clone was counted a few times. V is TRBV4-2 and J is TRBJ2-1; D might be TRBD2 (6 bases). The CDR3 is 19 amino acids. CDR1 is LGHNA and CDR2 is YNFKEQ in the germline V gene. Trimming removed 4 bases from V and 2 bases from J, with 24 bases in between. The CDR3 region has the DNA TGTGCCAGCAGCCCCGAGGGGCCGGGAGCCCTACCTACCTACAATGAGCAGTTCTTC. Translated, it gives CASSPEGPGALPTYNEQFF.

The chain uses TRBV4-1 and TRBJ2-1; D unclear. Germline-derived CDR1 and CDR2 are MGHRA and YSYEKL. The CDR3 is 16 residues long. V was shortened by 0 bases and J by 0 bases, with 9 bases between the two germline ends. CDR3 residues: CASSQDLLFSYNEQFF. CDR3 sequence (DNA): TGCGCCAGCAGCCAAGATCTACTTTTCTCCTACAATGAGCAGTTCTTC.

This clone was detected only once. CDR3 DNA: TGCAGCGTGGGACAGGACCTTAGGGAGACCCAGTACTTC. Protein sequence: CSVGQDLRETQYF. V usage is TRBV29-1 and J usage is TRBJ2-5; 8 bases are a match to TRBD1. Trimming removed 6 bases from V and 5 bases from J; junction bases left unmatched: 8. The CDR3 length is 13 residues. Looked up from germline, CDR1 is SQVTM and CDR2 is ANQGSEA. Variable domain in full (rest from reference TRBV29-1 and TRBJ2-5): SAVISQKPSRDICQRGTSLTIQCQVDSQVTMMFWYRQQPGQSLTLIATANQGSEATYESGFVIDKFPISRPNLTFSTLTVSNMSPEDSSIYLCSVGQDLRETQYFGPGTRLLVL.

The chain carries TRBV28 and TRBJ1-6, with 8 bases identical to TRBD1. This CDR3 contains 15 residues. The germline V gene encodes CDR1 MDHEN and CDR2 SYDVKM. The trim removed 5 bases at V and 7 bases at J, leaving 7 bases unmatched. CDR3: CASSPRGRSNSPLHF. The DNA of the CDR3 is TGTGCCAGCAGTCCCAGGGGGCGCTCCAATTCACCCCTCCACTTT.

The chain employs TRBV7-8 and TRBJ2-3; D uncertain. Deletions cut 1 base from V and 3 bases from J, with 11 bases between. Germline CDR1 reads SGHVS; CDR2 reads FQNEAQ. The CDR3 spans 15 residues. Here the CDR3 reads CASSLGLTGTDTQYF. The CDR3 DNA reads as TGTGCCAGCAGCTTAGGACTTACTGGGACAGATACGCAGTATTTT.

The chain links TRBV5-4 to TRBJ1-2; 7 positions agree with TRBD1. The V and J ends lost 4 bases and 8 bases, in that order; junction bases with no gene match: 8. The CDR3 consists of 13 residues. Germline V gene data show CDR1 as SGHNT and CDR2 as YYREEE (reference sequence). The CDR3 bases are TGTGCCAGCAGCACTGACAGGGCCCGGGGCTACACCTTC. Translating gives CASSTDRARGYTF.